This TCR beta chain emerged from a study of OX40 agonist ivuxolimab in advanced cancers. CDR1 is SGHDT and CDR2 is YYEEEE in the germline V gene. V shed 0 bases and J shed 1 base, with 8 bases lying between them. CDR3 length: 15 amino acids. TCRdb keeps only in-frame clones here, not all; method: immunoSEQ multiplex PCR. The table records under 100,000 clones, roughly 92% of them present only once. Study-wide findings and caveats: The study found that CD8+ T cells averaged more expanded clones than CD4+.

Regarding this clone: Its antigen is not identified.

This specimen consisted of CD4+ or CD8+ T cells sorted from blood, obtained in a trial of the OX40 agonist ivuxolimab. The TCR sequence derives from an adult with an advanced solid tumor such as melanoma, head and neck, liver or kidney cancer. The genes are TRBV5-6 and TRBJ1-3; D unclear. The CDR3, as DNA: TGTGCCAGCAGCTTGGCGGGGTATTCTGGAAACACCATATATTTT. Its translation is CASSLAGYSGNTIYF.